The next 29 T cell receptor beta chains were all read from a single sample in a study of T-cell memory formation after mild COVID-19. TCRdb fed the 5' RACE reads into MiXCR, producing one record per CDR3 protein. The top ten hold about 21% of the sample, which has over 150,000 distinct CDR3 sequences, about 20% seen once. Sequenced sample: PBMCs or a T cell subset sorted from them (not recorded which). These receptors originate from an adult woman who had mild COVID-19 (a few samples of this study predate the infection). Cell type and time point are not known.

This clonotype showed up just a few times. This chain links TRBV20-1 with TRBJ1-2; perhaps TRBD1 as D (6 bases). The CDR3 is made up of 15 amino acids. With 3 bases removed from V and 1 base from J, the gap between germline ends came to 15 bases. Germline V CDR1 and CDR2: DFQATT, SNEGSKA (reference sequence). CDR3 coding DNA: TGCAGTGCTAGCCACCGGGACACCCTTAACTATGGCTACACCTTC. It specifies CSASHRDTLNYGYTF.

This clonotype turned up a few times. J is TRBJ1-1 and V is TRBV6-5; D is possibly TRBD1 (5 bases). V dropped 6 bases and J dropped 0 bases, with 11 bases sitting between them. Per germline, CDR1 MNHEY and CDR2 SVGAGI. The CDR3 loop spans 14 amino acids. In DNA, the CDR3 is TGTGCCAGCAGCTCCGGGGGTTTGAACACTGAAGCTTTCTTT. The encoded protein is CASSSGGLNTEAFF.

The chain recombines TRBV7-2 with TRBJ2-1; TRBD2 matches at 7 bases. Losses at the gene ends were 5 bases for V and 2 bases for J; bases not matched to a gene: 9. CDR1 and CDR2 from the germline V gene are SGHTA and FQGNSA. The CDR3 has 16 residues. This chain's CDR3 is CASSPGPSGTYNEQFF. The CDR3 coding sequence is TGTGCCAGCAGCCCAGGCCCCAGCGGGACCTACAATGAGCAGTTCTTC.

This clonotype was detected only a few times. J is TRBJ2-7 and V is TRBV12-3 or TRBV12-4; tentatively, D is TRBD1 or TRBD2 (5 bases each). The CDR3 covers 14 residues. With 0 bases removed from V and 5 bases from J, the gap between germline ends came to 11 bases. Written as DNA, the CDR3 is TGTGCCAGCAGTTTAGCGGGTCAGGGAGACGAGCAGTACTTC. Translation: CASSLAGQGDEQYF.

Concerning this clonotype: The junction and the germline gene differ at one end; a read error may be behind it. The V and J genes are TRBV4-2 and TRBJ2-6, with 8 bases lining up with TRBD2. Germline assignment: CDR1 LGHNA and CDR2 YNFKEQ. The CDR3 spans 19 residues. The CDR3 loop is CASSQGTSGGASGTNVLTF. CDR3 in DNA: TGTGCCAGCAGCCAAGGAACAAGCGGGGGAGCCTCTGGGACCAACGTCCTGACTTTC.

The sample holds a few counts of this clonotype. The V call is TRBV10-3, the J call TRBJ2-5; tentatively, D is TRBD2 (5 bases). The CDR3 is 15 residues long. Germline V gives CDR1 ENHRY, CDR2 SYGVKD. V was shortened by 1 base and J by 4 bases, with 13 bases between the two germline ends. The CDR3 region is CAISEYGSGGETQYF. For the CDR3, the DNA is TGTGCCATCAGTGAGTACGGGTCCGGAGGAGAGACCCAGTACTTC.

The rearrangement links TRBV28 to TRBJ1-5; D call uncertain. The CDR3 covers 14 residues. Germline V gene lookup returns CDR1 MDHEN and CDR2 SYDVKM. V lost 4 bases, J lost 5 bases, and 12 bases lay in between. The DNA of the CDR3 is TGTGCCAGCAGTTCCCGACCGGATTATCAGCCCCAGCATTTT. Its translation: CASSSRPDYQPQHF.

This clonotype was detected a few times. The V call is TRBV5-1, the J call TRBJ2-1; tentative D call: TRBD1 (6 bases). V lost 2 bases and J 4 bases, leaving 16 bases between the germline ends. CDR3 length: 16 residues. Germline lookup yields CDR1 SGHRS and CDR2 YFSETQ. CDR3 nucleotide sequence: TGCGCCAGCAGCTTACTCCAGGGGCCTCCATACAATGAGCAGTTCTTC. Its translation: CASSLLQGPPYNEQFF.

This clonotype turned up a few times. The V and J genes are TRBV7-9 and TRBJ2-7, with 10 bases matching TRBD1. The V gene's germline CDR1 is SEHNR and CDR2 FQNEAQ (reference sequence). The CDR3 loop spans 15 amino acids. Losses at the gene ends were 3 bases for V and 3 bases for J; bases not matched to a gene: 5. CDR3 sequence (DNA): TGTGCCAGCAGCTTCCCAGGACAGGGGGACTACGAGCAGTACTTC. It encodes CASSFPGQGDYEQYF. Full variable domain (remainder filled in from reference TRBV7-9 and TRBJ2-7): DTGVSQNPRHKITKRGQNVTFRCDPISEHNRLYWYRQTLGQGPEFLTYFQNEAQLEKSRLLSDRFSAERPKGSFSTLEIQRTEQGDSAMYLCASSFPGQGDYEQYFGPGTRLTVT.

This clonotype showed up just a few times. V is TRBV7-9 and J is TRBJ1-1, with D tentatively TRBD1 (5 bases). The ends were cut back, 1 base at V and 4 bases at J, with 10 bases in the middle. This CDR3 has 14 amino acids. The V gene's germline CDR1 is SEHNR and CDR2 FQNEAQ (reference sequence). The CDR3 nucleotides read TGTGCCAGCAGCTTAGGATTGGGGCCCACTGAAGCTTTCTTT. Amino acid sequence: CASSLGLGPTEAFF. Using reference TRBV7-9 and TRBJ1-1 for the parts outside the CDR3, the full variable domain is DTGVSQNPRHKITKRGQNVTFRCDPISEHNRLYWYRQTLGQGPEFLTYFQNEAQLEKSRLLSDRFSAERPKGSFSTLEIQRTEQGDSAMYLCASSLGLGPTEAFFGQGTRLTVV.

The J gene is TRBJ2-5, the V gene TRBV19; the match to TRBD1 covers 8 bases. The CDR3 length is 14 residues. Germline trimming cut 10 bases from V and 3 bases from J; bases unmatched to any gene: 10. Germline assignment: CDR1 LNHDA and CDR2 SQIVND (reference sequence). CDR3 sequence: CATLQGGVEETQYF. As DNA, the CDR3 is TGTGCCACCCTACAGGGGGGAGTAGAAGAGACCCAGTACTTC.

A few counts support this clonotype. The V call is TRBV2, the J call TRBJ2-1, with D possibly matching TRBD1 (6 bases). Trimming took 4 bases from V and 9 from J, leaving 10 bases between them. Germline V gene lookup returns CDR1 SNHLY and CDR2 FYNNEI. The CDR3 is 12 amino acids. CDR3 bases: TGTGCCAGCAGTGGACAGGTCGGTGAGCAGTTCTTC. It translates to CASSGQVGEQFF.

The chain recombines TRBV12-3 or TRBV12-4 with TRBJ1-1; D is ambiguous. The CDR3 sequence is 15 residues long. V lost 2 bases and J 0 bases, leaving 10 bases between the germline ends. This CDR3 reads CASSLFSLMNTEAFF. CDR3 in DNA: TGTGCCAGCAGTTTATTTTCCCTTATGAACACTGAAGCTTTCTTT.

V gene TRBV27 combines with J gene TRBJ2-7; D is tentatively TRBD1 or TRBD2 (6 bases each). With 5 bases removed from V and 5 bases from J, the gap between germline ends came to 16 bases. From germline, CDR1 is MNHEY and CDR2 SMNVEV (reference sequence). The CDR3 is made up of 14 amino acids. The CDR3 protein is CASSPGIRGDEQYF. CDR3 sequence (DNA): TGTGCCAGCAGTCCAGGTATTAGGGGGGACGAGCAGTACTTC.

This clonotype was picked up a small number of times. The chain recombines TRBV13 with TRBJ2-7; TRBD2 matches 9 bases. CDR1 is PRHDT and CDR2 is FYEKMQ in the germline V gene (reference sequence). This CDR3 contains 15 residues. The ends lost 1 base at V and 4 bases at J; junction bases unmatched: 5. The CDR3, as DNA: TGTGCCAGCAGCTTAGTTAGCGGGGGAGCATACGAGCAGTACTTC. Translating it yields CASSLVSGGAYEQYF.

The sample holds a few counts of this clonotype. CDR3 in DNA: TGTGCCAGCAGCGTAGAGGGAGCCCCTACCTACGAGCAGTACTTC. Translation gives CASSVEGAPTYEQYF. The chain employs TRBV9 and TRBJ2-7; perhaps TRBD2 as D (5 bases). CDR1 and CDR2 from the germline V gene are SGDLS and YYNGEE. The CDR3 runs 15 residues. V dropped 0 bases and J dropped 2 bases, with 12 bases sitting between them.

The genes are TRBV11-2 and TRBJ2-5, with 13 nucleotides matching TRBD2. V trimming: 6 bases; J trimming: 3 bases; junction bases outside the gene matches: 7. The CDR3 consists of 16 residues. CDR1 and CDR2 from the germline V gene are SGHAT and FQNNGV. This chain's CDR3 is CASRRTSGGQKETQYF. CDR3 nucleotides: TGTGCCAGCAGACGGACTAGCGGGGGCCAGAAAGAGACCCAGTACTTC. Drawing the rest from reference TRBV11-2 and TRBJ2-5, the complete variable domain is EAGVAQSPRYKIIEKRQSVAFWCNPISGHATLYWYQQILGQGPKLLIQFQNNGVVDDSQLPKDRFSAERLKGVDSTLKIQPAKLEDSAVYLCASRRTSGGQKETQYFGPGTRLLVL.

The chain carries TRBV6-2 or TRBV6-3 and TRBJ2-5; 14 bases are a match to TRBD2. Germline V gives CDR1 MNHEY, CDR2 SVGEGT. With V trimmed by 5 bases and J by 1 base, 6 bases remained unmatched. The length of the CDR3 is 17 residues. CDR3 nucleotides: TGTGCCAGCAGTGAAGGACTAGCGGGAGGCCCCCAAGAGACCCAGTACTTC. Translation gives CASSEGLAGGPQETQYF.

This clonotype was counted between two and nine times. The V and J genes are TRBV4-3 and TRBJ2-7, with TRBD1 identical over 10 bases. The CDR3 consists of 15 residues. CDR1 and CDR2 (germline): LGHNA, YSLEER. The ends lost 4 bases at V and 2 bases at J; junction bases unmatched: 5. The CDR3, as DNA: TGCGCCAGCAGCCCTTCCGGGACAGGGGCCTACGAGCAGTACTTC. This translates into CASSPSGTGAYEQYF.

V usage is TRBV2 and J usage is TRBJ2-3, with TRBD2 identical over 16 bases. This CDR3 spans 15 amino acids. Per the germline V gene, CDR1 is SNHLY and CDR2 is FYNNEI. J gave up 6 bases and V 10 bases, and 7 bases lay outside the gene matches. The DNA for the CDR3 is TGTGCCACTTCGGGACTAGCGGGGGGGTTGGATACGCAGTATTTT. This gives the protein CATSGLAGGLDTQYF. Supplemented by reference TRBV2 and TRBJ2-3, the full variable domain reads EPEVTQTPSHQVTQMGQEVILRCVPISNHLYFYWYRQILGQKVEFLVSFYNNEISEKSEIFDDQFSVERPDGSNFTLKIRSTKLEDSAMYFCATSGLAGGLDTQYFGPGTRLTVL.

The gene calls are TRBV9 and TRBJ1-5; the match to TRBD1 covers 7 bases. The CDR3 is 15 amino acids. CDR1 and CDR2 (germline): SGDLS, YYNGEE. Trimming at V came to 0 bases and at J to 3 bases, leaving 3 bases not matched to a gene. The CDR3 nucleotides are TGTGCCAGCAGCGTAGGACAGGGACTCAATCAGCCCCAGCATTTT. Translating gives CASSVGQGLNQPQHF.

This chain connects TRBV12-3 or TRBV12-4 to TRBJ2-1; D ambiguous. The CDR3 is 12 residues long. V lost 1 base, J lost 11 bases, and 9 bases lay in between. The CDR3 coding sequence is TGTGCCAGCAGTTTAGGGGCCGGCCAGCAGTTCTTC. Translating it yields CASSLGAGQQFF.

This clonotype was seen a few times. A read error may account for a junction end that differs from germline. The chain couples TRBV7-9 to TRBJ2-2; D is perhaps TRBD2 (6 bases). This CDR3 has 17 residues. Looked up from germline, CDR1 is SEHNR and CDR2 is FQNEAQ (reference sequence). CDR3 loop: CASSLVDPSANAGELFF. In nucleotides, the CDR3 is TGTGCCAGCAGCTTAGTGGATCCTAGCGCGAACGCCGGGGAGCTGTTTTTT.

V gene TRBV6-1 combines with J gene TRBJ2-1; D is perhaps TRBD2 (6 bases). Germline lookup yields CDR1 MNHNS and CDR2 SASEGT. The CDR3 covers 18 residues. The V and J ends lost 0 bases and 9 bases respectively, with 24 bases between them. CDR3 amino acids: CASSEAAPTRDVVFEQFF. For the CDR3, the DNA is TGTGCCAGCAGTGAAGCGGCCCCAACGCGGGACGTCGTATTTGAGCAGTTCTTC.

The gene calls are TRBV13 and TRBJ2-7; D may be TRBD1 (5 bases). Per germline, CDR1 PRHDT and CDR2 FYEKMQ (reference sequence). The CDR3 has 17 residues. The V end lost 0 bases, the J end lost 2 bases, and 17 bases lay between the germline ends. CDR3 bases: TGTGCCAGCAGCTTAGGCCGGTTTTTTACAGGAACCTACGAGCAGTACTTC. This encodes CASSLGRFFTGTYEQYF.

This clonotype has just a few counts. In nucleotides, the CDR3 is TGTGCCAGCAGCCAAGACCACAGCGATACGCAGTATTTT. Its protein product is CASSQDHSDTQYF. The genes are TRBV3-1 and TRBJ2-3; D gene ambiguous. This CDR3 contains 13 residues. Germline V gene data show CDR1 as LGHDT and CDR2 as YNNKEL (reference sequence). V lost 0 bases to trimming and J lost 6 bases, with 7 bases between them.

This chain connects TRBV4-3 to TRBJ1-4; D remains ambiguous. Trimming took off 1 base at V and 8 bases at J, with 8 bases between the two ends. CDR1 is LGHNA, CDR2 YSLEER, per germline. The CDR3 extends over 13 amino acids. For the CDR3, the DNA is TGCGCCAGCAGCCAAGGGACTGGAGAAAAACTGTTTTTT. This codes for CASSQGTGEKLFF.

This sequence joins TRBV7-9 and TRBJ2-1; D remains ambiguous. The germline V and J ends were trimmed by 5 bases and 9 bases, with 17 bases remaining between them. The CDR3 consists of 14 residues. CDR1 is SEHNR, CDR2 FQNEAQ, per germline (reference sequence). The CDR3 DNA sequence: TGTGCCAGCAGCCCCGTTTGGTCGTGGGTTGAGCAGTTCTTC. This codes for CASSPVWSWVEQFF.

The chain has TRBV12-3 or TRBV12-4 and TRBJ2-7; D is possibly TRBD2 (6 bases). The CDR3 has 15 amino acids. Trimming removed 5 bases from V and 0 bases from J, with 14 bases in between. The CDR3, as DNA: TGTGCCAGCAGTCCCTCGGGGGACCCCTCCTACGAGCAGTACTTC. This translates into CASSPSGDPSYEQYF.